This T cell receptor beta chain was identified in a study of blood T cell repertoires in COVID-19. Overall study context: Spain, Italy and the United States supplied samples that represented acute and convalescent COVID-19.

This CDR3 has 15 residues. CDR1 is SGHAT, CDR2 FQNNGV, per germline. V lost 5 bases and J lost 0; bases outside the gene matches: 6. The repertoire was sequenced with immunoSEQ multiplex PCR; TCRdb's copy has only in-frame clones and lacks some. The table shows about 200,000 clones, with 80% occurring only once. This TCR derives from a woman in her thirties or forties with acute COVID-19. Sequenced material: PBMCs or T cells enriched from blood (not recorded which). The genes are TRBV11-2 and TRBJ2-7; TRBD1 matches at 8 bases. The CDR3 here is CASSRDRGSSYEQYF. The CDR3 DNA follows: TGTGCCAGCAGCCGAGACAGGGGATCCTCCTACGAGCAGTACTTC. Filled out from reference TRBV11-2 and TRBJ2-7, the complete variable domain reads EAGVAQSPRYKIIEKRQSVAFWCNPISGHATLYWYQQILGQGPKLLIQFQNNGVVDDSQLPKDRFSAERLKGVDSTLKIQPAKLEDSAVYLCASSRDRGSSYEQYFGPGTRLTVT.